This T cell receptor beta chain was sequenced for a study of Ad26.COV2.S vaccination and SARS-CoV-2 variants. Overall study context: Ad26.COV2.S given intramuscularly, once or twice 56 days apart.

Treatment in this sample: over 15 received Ad26.COV2.S at low or high dose, single or two shots; a few received placebo; per-sample allocation not given. After the first vaccine or placebo injection, samples were drawn on day 63. Immunization relied on an Ad26 vector, which expressed Wuhan-strain SARS-CoV-2 spike. Overall study findings and caveats: Those who received the vaccine showed greater spike-specific TCR breadth than those given placebo. Substantial response breadth was reportedly seen for spike-specific CD8+ and CD4+ T cells after vaccination.

This CDR3 is built from 13 residues. Germline V lookup: CDR1 SEHNR, CDR2 FQNEAQ (reference sequence). V was shortened by 0 bases and J by 4 bases, with 7 bases between the two germline ends. This clone has a single count. What it recognizes is unknown. Sequencing was performed with immunoSEQ multiplex PCR; in TCRdb, only in-frame clones are kept and a portion is missing. Here the sample spans around 300,000 clones, approximately 86% being singletons. The chain carries TRBV7-9 and TRBJ2-7; no firm D call. The source was peripheral blood, collected in a trial of Ad26.COV2.S vaccine versus placebo. The sequence was collected from a person between 18 and 60 years old who received the Ad26.COV2.S COVID-19 vaccine or a placebo. The CDR3 loop is CASSLAARYEQYF. CDR3 nucleotide sequence: TGTGCCAGCAGCTTAGCGGCACGATACGAGCAGTACTTC.